This passage covers 5 T cell receptor beta chains from one sample sequenced in a study of blood T cell repertoires in COVID-19. Clones were sequenced by immunoSEQ multiplex PCR, and TCRdb holds only the in-frame ones, with some missing. The data hold 150,000 to 200,000 clones, with 88% observed a single time. Sequencing was performed on peripheral blood. These receptors came from a man in his forties or fifties with active or convalescent COVID-19.

The chain is built from TRBV6-6 and TRBJ2-3; 8 nucleotides line up with TRBD2. The germline CDR1 and CDR2 sequences are MNHNY and SVGAGI (reference sequence). CDR3 size: 15 residues. The V gene end was trimmed by 3 bases and the J gene end by 1 base; junction bases not matched to a gene: 3. This CDR3 reads CASSYWREGTDTQYF. CDR3 bases: TGTGCCAGCAGTTATTGGCGGGAGGGCACAGATACGCAGTATTTT.

DNA for the CDR3: TGTGCCAGCAGCGGCCGGGACAGGGCTTATAATTCACCCCTCCACTTT. This gives the protein CASSGRDRAYNSPLHF. V usage is TRBV3-1 (or the pseudogene TRBV3-2) and J usage is TRBJ1-6, with 9 nucleotides matching TRBD1. The CDR3 consists of 16 residues. The V gene end was trimmed by 5 bases and the J gene end by 4 bases; junction bases not matched to a gene: 6. Germline V gives CDR1 LGHDT, CDR2 YNNKEL (reference sequence).

The V and J genes are TRBV19 and TRBJ2-5; TRBD1 matches at 7 bases. With 3 bases clipped from V and 3 bases from J, the junction kept 10 bases outside the gene matches. The germline gives CDR1 LNHDA, CDR2 SQIVND (reference sequence). CDR3 size: 16 residues. CDR3 coding DNA: TGTGCCAGTAGTATCCGGGACAGTAAGGACAAAGAGACCCAGTACTTC. Its protein product is CASSIRDSKDKETQYF.

The chain recombines TRBV10-3 with TRBJ1-3, with D possibly TRBD1 on 6 matching bases. The CDR3 contains 13 residues. Germline V gives CDR1 ENHRY, CDR2 SYGVKD. V was clipped by 6 bases and J by 2 bases, with 8 bases between them. DNA for the CDR3: TGTGCCATCAGGGACAGCCCTGGAAACACCATATATTTT. This codes for CAIRDSPGNTIYF.

This clone was counted once. The rearrangement links TRBV15 to TRBJ1-2; D not certain. The CDR3 totals 15 residues. Per the germline V gene, CDR1 is LNHNV and CDR2 is YYDKDF (reference sequence). V gave up 5 bases and J gave up 7 bases, with 20 bases separating them. CDR3 bases: TGTGCCACCAGCGCACTCTCCCGCGGGCGGCTTGGCTACACCTTC. It encodes CATSALSRGRLGYTF.